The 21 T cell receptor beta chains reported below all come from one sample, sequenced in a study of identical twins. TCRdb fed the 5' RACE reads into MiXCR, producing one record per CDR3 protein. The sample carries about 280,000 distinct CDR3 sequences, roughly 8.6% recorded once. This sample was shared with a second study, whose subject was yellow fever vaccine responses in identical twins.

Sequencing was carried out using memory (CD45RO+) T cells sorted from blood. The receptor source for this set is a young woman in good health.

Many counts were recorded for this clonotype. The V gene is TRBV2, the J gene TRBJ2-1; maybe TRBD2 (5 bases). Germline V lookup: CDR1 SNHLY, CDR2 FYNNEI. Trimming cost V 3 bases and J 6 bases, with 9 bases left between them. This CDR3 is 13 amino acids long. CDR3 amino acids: CASSDLAGNEQFF. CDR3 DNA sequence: TGTGCCAGCAGTGATCTTGCGGGCAATGAGCAGTTCTTC.

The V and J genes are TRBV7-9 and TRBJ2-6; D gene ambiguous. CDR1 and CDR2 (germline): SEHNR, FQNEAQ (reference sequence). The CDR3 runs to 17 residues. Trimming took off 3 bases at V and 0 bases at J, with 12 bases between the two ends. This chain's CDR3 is CASSLQAYNSGANVLTF. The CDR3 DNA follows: TGTGCCAGCAGCTTGCAGGCCTACAACTCTGGGGCCAACGTCCTGACTTTC.

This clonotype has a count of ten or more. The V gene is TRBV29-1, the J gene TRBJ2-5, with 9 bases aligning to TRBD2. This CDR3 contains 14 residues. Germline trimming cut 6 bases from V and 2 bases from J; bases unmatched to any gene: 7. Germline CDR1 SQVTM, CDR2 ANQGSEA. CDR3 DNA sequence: TGCAGCGTGGGGCGGGGGGGCAAACAAGAGACCCAGTACTTC. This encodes CSVGRGGKQETQYF.

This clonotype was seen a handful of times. In DNA form, the CDR3 reads TGTGCCAGCAGCCAAGGGACAGGGGTAGGGGCCAACGTCCTGACTTTC. It encodes CASSQGTGVGANVLTF. The genes are TRBV4-2 and TRBJ2-6, with 9 nucleotides matching TRBD1. J gave up 4 bases and V 1 base, and 2 bases lay outside the gene matches. CDR3 length: 16 amino acids. Germline V gives CDR1 LGHNA, CDR2 YNFKEQ.

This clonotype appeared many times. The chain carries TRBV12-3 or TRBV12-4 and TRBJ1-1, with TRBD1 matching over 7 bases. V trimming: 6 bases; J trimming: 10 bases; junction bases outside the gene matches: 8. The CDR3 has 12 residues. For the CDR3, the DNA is TGTGCCAGCAGCGAGCCGGGACAGCCAGCTTTCTTT. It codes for CASSEPGQPAFF.

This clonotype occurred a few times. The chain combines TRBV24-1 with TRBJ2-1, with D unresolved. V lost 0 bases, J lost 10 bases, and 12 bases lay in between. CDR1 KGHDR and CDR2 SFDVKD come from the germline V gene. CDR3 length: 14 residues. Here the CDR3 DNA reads TGTGCCACCAGTGATTTGCAGACGGAAACGGAGCAGTTCTTC. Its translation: CATSDLQTETEQFF.

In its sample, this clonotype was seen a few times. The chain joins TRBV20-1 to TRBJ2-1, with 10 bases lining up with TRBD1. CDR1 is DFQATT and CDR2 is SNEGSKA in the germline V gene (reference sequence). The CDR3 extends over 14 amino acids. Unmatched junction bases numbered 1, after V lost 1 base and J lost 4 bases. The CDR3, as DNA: TGCAGTGCTAGAGGGGACAGGGGATACAATGAGCAGTTCTTC. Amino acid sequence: CSARGDRGYNEQFF.

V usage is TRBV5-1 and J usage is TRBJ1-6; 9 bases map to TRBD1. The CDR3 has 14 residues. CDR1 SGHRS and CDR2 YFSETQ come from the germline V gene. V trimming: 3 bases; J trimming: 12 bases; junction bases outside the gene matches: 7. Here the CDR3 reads CASSSGQGERPLHF. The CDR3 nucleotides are TGCGCCAGCAGCTCGGGACAGGGTGAGCGACCCCTCCACTTT.

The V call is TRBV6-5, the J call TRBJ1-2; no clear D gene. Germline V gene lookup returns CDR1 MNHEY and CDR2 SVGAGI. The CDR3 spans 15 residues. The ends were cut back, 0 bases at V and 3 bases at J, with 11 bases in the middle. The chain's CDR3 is CASSYSVQRDYGYTF. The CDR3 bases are TGTGCCAGCAGTTACTCGGTACAGCGTGACTATGGCTACACCTTC.

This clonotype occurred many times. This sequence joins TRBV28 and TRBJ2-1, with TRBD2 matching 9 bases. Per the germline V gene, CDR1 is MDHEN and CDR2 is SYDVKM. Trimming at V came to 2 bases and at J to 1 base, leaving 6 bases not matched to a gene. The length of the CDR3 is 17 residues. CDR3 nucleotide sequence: TGTGCCAGCAGTTTACCAGCGGGAGGTACTTCCTACAATGAGCAGTTCTTC. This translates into CASSLPAGGTSYNEQFF.

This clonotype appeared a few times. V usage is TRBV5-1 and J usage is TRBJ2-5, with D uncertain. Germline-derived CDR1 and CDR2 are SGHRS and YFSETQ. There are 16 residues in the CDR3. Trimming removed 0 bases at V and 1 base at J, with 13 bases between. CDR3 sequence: CASSLGYGQLQETQYF. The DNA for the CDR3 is TGCGCCAGCAGCTTGGGATACGGTCAACTCCAAGAGACCCAGTACTTC.

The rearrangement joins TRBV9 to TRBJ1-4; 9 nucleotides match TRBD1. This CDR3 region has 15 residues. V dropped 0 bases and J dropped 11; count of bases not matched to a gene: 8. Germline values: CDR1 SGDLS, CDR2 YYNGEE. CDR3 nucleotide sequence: TGTGCCAGCAGCGTAGACCTTGGACAGGGGCGTAAACTGTTTTTT. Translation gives CASSVDLGQGRKLFF.

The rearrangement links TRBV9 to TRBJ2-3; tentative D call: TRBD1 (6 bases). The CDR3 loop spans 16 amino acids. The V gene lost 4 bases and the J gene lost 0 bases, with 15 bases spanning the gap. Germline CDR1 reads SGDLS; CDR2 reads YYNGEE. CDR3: CASSPGVAKSTDTQYF. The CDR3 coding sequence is TGTGCCAGCAGCCCAGGGGTAGCGAAAAGCACAGATACGCAGTATTTT.

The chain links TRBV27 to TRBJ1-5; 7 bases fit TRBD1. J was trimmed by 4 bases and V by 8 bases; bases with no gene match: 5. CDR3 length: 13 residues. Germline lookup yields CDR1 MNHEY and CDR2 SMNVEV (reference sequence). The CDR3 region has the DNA TGTGCCAGCGGGTGGGACAGAAATCAGCCCCAGCATTTT. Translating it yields CASGWDRNQPQHF.

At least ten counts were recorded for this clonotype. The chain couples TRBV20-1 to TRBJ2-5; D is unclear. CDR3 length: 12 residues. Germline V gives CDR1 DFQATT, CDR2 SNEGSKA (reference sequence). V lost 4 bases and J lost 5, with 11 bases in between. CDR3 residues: CSATPVGETQYF. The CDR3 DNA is TGCAGTGCTACACCAGTGGGGGAGACCCAGTACTTC.

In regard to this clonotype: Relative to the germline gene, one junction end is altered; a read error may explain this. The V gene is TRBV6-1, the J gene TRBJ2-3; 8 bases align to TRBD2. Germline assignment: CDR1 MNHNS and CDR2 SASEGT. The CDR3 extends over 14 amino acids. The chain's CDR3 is CASSGSGGADSQYF. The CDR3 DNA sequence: TGTGCCAGCAGTGGAAGCGGGGGTGCAGATTCGCAGTATTTT.

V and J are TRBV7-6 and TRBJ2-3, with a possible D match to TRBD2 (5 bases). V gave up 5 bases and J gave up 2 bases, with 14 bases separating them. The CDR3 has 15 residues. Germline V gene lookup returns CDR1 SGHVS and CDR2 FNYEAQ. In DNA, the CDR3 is TGTGCCAGCAGCCAAACAGCGGCCCTCACAGATACGCAGTATTTT. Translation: CASSQTAALTDTQYF.

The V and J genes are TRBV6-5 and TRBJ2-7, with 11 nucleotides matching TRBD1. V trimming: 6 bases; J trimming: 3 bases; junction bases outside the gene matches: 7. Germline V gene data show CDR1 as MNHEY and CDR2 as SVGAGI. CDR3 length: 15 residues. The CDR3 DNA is TGTGCCAGCAGACTCGGACAGGGGGCTTACTACGAGCAGTACTTC. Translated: CASRLGQGAYYEQYF.

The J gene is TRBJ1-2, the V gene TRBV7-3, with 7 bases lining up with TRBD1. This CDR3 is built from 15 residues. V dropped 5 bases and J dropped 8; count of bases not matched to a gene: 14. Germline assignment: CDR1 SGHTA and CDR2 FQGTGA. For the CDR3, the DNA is TGTGCCAGCAGCCCTACGGGACAGAACAACGAGGGCTACACCTTC. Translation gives CASSPTGQNNEGYTF. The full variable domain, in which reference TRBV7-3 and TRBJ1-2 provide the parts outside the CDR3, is GAGVSQTPSNKVTEKGKYVELRCDPISGHTALYWYRQSLGQGPEFLIYFQGTGAADDSGLPNDRFFAVRPEGSVSTLKIQRTERGDSAVYLCASSPTGQNNEGYTFGSGTRLTVV.

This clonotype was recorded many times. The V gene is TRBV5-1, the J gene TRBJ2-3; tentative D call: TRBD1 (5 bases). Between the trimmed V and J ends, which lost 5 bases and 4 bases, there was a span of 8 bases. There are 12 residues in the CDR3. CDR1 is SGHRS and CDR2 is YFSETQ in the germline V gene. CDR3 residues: CASRDTPDTQYF. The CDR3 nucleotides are TGCGCCAGCAGGGACACTCCAGATACGCAGTATTTT.

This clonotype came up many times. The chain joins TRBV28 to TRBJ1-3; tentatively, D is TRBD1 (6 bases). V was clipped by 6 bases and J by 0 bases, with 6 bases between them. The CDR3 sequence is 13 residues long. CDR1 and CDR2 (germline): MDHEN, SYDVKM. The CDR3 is CASRDSSGNTIYF. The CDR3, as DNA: TGTGCCAGCAGGGACAGCTCTGGAAACACCATATATTTT.